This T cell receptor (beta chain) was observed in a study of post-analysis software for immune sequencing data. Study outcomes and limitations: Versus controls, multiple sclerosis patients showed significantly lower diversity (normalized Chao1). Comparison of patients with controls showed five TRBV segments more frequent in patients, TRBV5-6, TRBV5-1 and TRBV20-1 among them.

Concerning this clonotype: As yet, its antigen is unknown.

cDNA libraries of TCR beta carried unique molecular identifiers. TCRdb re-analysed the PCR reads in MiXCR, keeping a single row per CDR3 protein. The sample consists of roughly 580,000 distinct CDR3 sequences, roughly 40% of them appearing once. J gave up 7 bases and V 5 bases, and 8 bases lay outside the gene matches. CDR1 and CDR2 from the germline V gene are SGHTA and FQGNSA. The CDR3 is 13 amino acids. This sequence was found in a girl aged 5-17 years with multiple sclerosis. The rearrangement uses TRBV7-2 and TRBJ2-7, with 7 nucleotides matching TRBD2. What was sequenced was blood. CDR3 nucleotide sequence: TGTGCCAGCAGCCCCCGCCGGGAGGATGAGCAGTACTTC. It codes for CASSPRREDEQYF.